These T cell receptor beta chains were read from a single sample in a study of early T cells in non-severe SARS-CoV-2 infection. MiXCR was run by TCRdb on the 5' RACE reads, yielding one entry per CDR3 protein. This table has tens of thousands of distinct CDR3 sequences, more than 9% appearing once. The specimen sequenced was whole blood. Receptors were obtained from an adult who was a healthcare worker with PCR-confirmed SARS-CoV-2 infection or an uninfected control (not recorded which). The CDR3 runs from the conserved cysteine through the conserved F or W. The order of the fields is J gene, V gene, D gene, clone size, CDR3 protein, CDR3 DNA. D genes are given only for firm matches. Clone size is stated in some rows and not others, as once, few, many or a class when expanded.

j_call: TRBJ2-3; v_call: TRBV5-5; d_call: NA; clone_size: few; cdr3_aa: CASSLAGVEDTQYF; cdr3_nt: TGTGCCAGCAGCTTGGCCGGGGTCGAGGATACGCAGTATTTT
j_call: TRBJ2-7; v_call: TRBV29-1; d_call: NA; clone_size: many; cdr3_aa: CSVVFYEQYF; cdr3_nt: TGCAGCGTTGTCTTCTACGAGCAGTACTTC
j_call: TRBJ2-2; v_call: TRBV19; d_call: NA; clone_size: many; cdr3_aa: CASSIVGVGGGSTGELFF; cdr3_nt: TGTGCCAGTAGTATAGTCGGAGTGGGAGGGGGATCCACCGGGGAGCTGTTTTTT
j_call: TRBJ1-6; v_call: TRBV12-3/TRBV12-4; d_call: TRBD1; clone_size: few; cdr3_aa: CASSLTGVNSPLHF; cdr3_nt: TGTGCCAGCAGCCTGACAGGGGTTAATTCACCCCTCCACTTT
j_call: TRBJ2-5; v_call: TRBV2; d_call: TRBD2; clone_size: few; cdr3_aa: CASSEVAGAHF; cdr3_nt: TGTGCCAGCAGTGAAGTAGCGGGGGCCCACTTC
j_call: TRBJ2-5; v_call: TRBV7-6; d_call: TRBD2; clone_size: many; cdr3_aa: CASSFTSGTQETQYF; cdr3_nt: TGTGCCAGCAGCTTCACTAGCGGGACCCAAGAGACCCAGTACTTC
j_call: TRBJ1-5; v_call: TRBV20-1; d_call: NA; clone_size: NA; cdr3_aa: CSARDLRGRAHYSNQPQHF; cdr3_nt: TGCAGTGCTAGAGATCTACGCGGCAGGGCACATTATAGCAATCAGCCCCAGCATTTT
j_call: TRBJ2-5; v_call: TRBV9; d_call: NA; clone_size: many; cdr3_aa: CASSVAGETQYF; cdr3_nt: TGTGCCAGCAGCGTAGCTGGAGAGACCCAGTACTTC
j_call: TRBJ2-6; v_call: TRBV12-3/TRBV12-4; d_call: NA; clone_size: many; cdr3_aa: CASSLGVTGSGANVLTF; cdr3_nt: TGTGCCAGCAGTTTAGGGGTTACGGGATCTGGGGCCAACGTCCTGACTTTC
j_call: TRBJ2-2; v_call: TRBV7-2; d_call: TRBD2; clone_size: NA; cdr3_aa: CASSSIPMISGRPGELFF; cdr3_nt: TGTGCCAGCAGCTCTATCCCGATGATTAGCGGGAGGCCCGGGGAGCTGTTTTTT
j_call: TRBJ2-7; v_call: TRBV6-5; d_call: NA; clone_size: NA; cdr3_aa: CATRQGGTYEQYF; cdr3_nt: TGTGCCACCCGACAGGGAGGGACCTACGAGCAGTACTTC
j_call: TRBJ2-3; v_call: TRBV7-2; d_call: TRBD1; clone_size: few; cdr3_aa: CASSLQGASSTDTQYF; cdr3_nt: TGTGCCAGCAGCTTACAGGGGGCGTCAAGCACAGATACGCAGTATTTT
j_call: TRBJ2-7; v_call: TRBV2; d_call: NA; clone_size: NA; cdr3_aa: CASSAGHYEQYF; cdr3_nt: TGTGCCAGCAGTGCGGGGCATTACGAGCAGTACTTC
j_call: TRBJ2-1; v_call: TRBV7-3; d_call: NA; clone_size: many; cdr3_aa: CASSLQGMNEQFF; cdr3_nt: TGTGCCAGCAGCCTACAGGGTATGAATGAGCAGTTCTTC
j_call: TRBJ2-2; v_call: TRBV3-1; d_call: TRBD2; clone_size: many; cdr3_aa: CASSPGGTGELFF; cdr3_nt: TGTGCCAGCAGCCCGGGGGGCACCGGGGAGCTGTTTTTT
j_call: TRBJ2-7; v_call: TRBV7-2; d_call: NA; clone_size: NA; cdr3_aa: CASSPSPAYEQYF; cdr3_nt: TGTGCCAGCAGCCCCTCCCCAGCCTACGAGCAGTACTTC
j_call: TRBJ2-1; v_call: TRBV3-1; d_call: NA; clone_size: many; cdr3_aa: CASSQPVEHEQFF; cdr3_nt: TGTGCCAGCAGCCAACCAGTTGAGCATGAGCAGTTCTTC
j_call: TRBJ2-4; v_call: TRBV3-1; d_call: NA; clone_size: NA; cdr3_aa: CASSQDPWLAKNIQYF; cdr3_nt: TGTGCCAGCAGCCAAGACCCGTGGCTAGCCAAAAACATTCAGTACTTC
j_call: TRBJ2-5; v_call: TRBV21-1; d_call: NA; clone_size: NA; cdr3_aa: CASSSPGTTYF; cdr3_nt: TGTGCCAGCAGTAGCCCTGGGACTACGTACTTC
j_call: TRBJ2-5; v_call: TRBV6-6; d_call: TRBD2; clone_size: many; cdr3_aa: CASRNGRPGFDQETQYF; cdr3_nt: TGTGCCAGCAGAAACGGGAGGCCGGGGTTCGACCAAGAGACCCAGTACTTC
j_call: TRBJ1-1; v_call: TRBV29-1; d_call: TRBD1; clone_size: few; cdr3_aa: CSATGGRGAFF; cdr3_nt: TGCAGCGCTACAGGGGGCCGGGGAGCTTTCTTT
j_call: TRBJ1-5; v_call: TRBV12-3/TRBV12-4; d_call: TRBD1; clone_size: NA; cdr3_aa: CASRGQDNQPQHF; cdr3_nt: TGTGCCAGCCGAGGACAGGACAATCAGCCCCAGCATTTT
j_call: TRBJ2-7; v_call: TRBV7-8; d_call: TRBD1; clone_size: many; cdr3_aa: CASSGGQGVVTRYEQYF; cdr3_nt: TGTGCCAGCAGCGGGGGACAGGGGGTAGTCACCCGCTACGAGCAGTACTTC
j_call: TRBJ1-2; v_call: TRBV10-3; d_call: NA; clone_size: many; cdr3_aa: CAISEIPGLIDYGYTF; cdr3_nt: TGTGCCATCAGTGAGATTCCAGGGTTAATCGACTATGGCTACACCTTC
j_call: TRBJ1-2; v_call: TRBV10-2; d_call: TRBD1; clone_size: few; cdr3_aa: CASSETGDGYTF; cdr3_nt: TGCGCCAGCAGTGAGACAGGGGATGGCTACACCTTC
j_call: TRBJ1-2; v_call: TRBV20-1; d_call: NA; clone_size: NA; cdr3_aa: CSALRQENNYGYTF; cdr3_nt: TGCAGTGCTTTACGACAGGAGAATAACTATGGCTACACCTTC
j_call: TRBJ2-5; v_call: TRBV6-6; d_call: TRBD1; clone_size: many; cdr3_aa: CASSYNRGETQYF; cdr3_nt: TGTGCCAGCAGTTACAACAGGGGTGAGACCCAGTACTTC
j_call: TRBJ1-1; v_call: TRBV3-1; d_call: NA; clone_size: few; cdr3_aa: CASSQGSTEAFF; cdr3_nt: TGTGCCAGCAGCCAGGGGAGCACTGAAGCTTTCTTT
j_call: TRBJ1-2; v_call: TRBV25-1; d_call: NA; clone_size: many; cdr3_aa: CASSEYGVRSGYGYTF; cdr3_nt: TGTGCCAGCAGTGAATATGGTGTAAGGTCAGGCTATGGCTACACCTTC
j_call: TRBJ1-1; v_call: TRBV11-1; d_call: NA; clone_size: NA; cdr3_aa: CASSLTSRDIEAFF; cdr3_nt: TGTGCCAGCAGCTTAACAAGCAGGGACATAGAAGCTTTCTTT
j_call: TRBJ2-1; v_call: TRBV10-3; d_call: TRBD1; clone_size: NA; cdr3_aa: CAIGGQGSYNEQFF; cdr3_nt: TGTGCCATCGGGGGACAGGGCTCCTACAATGAGCAGTTCTTC
j_call: TRBJ2-7; v_call: TRBV12-3/TRBV12-4; d_call: NA; clone_size: few; cdr3_aa: CASSFSPYEQYF; cdr3_nt: TGTGCCAGCAGTTTTTCCCCTTACGAGCAGTACTTC
j_call: TRBJ2-7; v_call: TRBV6-5; d_call: TRBD1; clone_size: few; cdr3_aa: CASTRTGGQGTHEQYF; cdr3_nt: TGTGCCAGCACTCGCACTGGGGGACAGGGTACCCACGAGCAGTACTTC
j_call: TRBJ2-3; v_call: TRBV12-3/TRBV12-4; d_call: NA; clone_size: many; cdr3_aa: CASSFNRQPHTDTQYF; cdr3_nt: TGTGCCAGCAGTTTCAATCGACAGCCTCACACAGATACGCAGTATTTT
j_call: TRBJ2-7; v_call: TRBV11-2; d_call: TRBD1; clone_size: few; cdr3_aa: CASSLVGPVGQGYTYEQYF; cdr3_nt: TGTGCCAGCAGCTTAGTCGGACCTGTGGGACAGGGGTACACCTACGAGCAGTACTTC
j_call: TRBJ2-2; v_call: TRBV3-1; d_call: NA; clone_size: few; cdr3_aa: CASSQEIGELFF; cdr3_nt: TGTGCCAGCAGCCAAGAGATCGGGGAGCTGTTTTTT
j_call: TRBJ2-7; v_call: TRBV10-2; d_call: NA; clone_size: few; cdr3_aa: CASSEGTYEQYF; cdr3_nt: TGCGCCAGCAGTGAGGGGACCTACGAGCAGTACTTC
j_call: TRBJ2-3; v_call: TRBV7-7; d_call: NA; clone_size: few; cdr3_aa: CALRAVPPTDTQYF; cdr3_nt: TGTGCACTAAGAGCGGTTCCCCCCACAGATACGCAGTATTTT
j_call: TRBJ1-1; v_call: TRBV6-7; d_call: TRBD1; clone_size: NA; cdr3_aa: CASNKDRGNTEAFF; cdr3_nt: TGTGCCAGCAATAAGGACAGGGGGAACACTGAAGCTTTCTTT
j_call: TRBJ1-2; v_call: TRBV3-1; d_call: NA; clone_size: NA; cdr3_aa: CASSQDIGVYGYTF; cdr3_nt: TGTGCCAGCAGCCAAGATATCGGTGTCTATGGCTACACCTTC
j_call: TRBJ1-2; v_call: TRBV6-6; d_call: TRBD1; clone_size: many; cdr3_aa: CASSYLQGGKYGYTF; cdr3_nt: TGTGCCAGCAGTTACTTGCAGGGGGGAAAATATGGCTACACCTTC
j_call: TRBJ2-5; v_call: TRBV29-1; d_call: NA; clone_size: NA; cdr3_aa: CSVLLLSHQETQYF; cdr3_nt: TGCAGCGTTCTCTTGCTCAGTCACCAAGAGACCCAGTACTTC
j_call: TRBJ2-1; v_call: TRBV6-4; d_call: TRBD1; clone_size: few; cdr3_aa: CASSEYGTGMDNEQFF; cdr3_nt: TGTGCCAGCAGTGAGTACGGGACAGGGATGGACAATGAGCAGTTCTTC
j_call: TRBJ2-7; v_call: TRBV5-8; d_call: NA; clone_size: few; cdr3_aa: CASRPILPGSYEQYF; cdr3_nt: TGTGCCAGCAGACCAATCCTCCCAGGCTCCTACGAGCAGTACTTC
j_call: TRBJ1-2; v_call: TRBV25-1; d_call: NA; clone_size: many; cdr3_aa: CASSEWDGEDYGYTF; cdr3_nt: TGTGCCAGCAGTGAATGGGACGGGGAAGACTATGGCTACACCTTC
j_call: TRBJ2-7; v_call: TRBV7-8; d_call: NA; clone_size: few; cdr3_aa: CASSLAQGGSEQYF; cdr3_nt: TGTGCCAGCAGCTTAGCACAGGGAGGAAGCGAGCAGTACTTC
j_call: TRBJ1-5; v_call: TRBV19; d_call: NA; clone_size: NA; cdr3_aa: CASSIDRWGYQPQHF; cdr3_nt: TGTGCCAGTAGTATAGATAGGTGGGGTTATCAGCCCCAGCATTTT